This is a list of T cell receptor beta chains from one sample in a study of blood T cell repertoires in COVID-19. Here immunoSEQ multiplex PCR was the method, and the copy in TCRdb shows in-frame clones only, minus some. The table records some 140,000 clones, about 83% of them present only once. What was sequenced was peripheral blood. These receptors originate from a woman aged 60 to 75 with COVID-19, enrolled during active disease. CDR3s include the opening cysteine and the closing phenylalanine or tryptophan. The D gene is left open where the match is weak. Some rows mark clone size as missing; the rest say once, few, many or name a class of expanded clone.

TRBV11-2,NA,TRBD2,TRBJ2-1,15,CASSSWREGRTEQFF,TGTGCCAGCAGCTCTTGGCGGGAGGGCCGTACTGAGCAGTTCTTC
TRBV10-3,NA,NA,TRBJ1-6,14,CAISGRGGNSPLHF,TGTGCCATCAGTGGGAGGGGTGGTAATTCACCCCTCCACTTT
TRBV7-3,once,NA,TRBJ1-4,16,CASSPGAGAGREKLFF,TGTGCCAGCAGCCCCGGGGCGGGGGCGGGTCGAGAAAAACTGTTTTTT
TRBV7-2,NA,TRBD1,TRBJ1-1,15,CASSSNRGWNTEAFF,TGTGCCAGCAGCTCAAACAGGGGTTGGAACACCGAAGCTTTCTTT
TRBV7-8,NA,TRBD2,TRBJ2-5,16,CASSLTGSGDQETQYF,TGTGCCAGCAGCTTAACTGGTAGCGGGGACCAAGAGACCCAGTACTTC
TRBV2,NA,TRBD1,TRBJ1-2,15,CASSAEATGAYGYTF,TGTGCCAGCAGTGCAGAGGCGACAGGGGCGTATGGCTACACCTTC
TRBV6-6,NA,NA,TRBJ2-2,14,CASSYRSQGGELFF,TGTGCCAGCAGTTACCGATCACAGGGAGGGGAGCTGTTTTTT
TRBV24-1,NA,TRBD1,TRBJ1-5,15,CATSDSGGGNQPQHF,TGTGCCACCAGTGACTCAGGGGGCGGAAATCAGCCCCAGCATTTT
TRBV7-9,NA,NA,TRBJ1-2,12,CASSLVTGSYTF,TGTGCCAGCAGCTTAGTTACAGGGAGCTACACCTTC
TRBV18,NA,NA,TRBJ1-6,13,CASSRTANSPLHF,TGTGCCAGCTCACGGACAGCTAATTCACCCCTCCACTTT
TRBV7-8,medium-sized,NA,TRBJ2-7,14,CASSSPWRGYEQYF,TGTGCCAGCAGCTCCCCCTGGCGGGGCTACGAGCAGTACTTC
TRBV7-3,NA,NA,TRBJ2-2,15,CASSLQGGNTGELFF,TGTGCCAGCAGCCTGCAGGGGGGGAACACCGGGGAGCTGTTTTTT
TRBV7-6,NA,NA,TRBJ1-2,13,CASSFPGLRGYTF,TGTGCCAGCAGCTTTCCAGGGTTGCGAGGCTACACCTTC
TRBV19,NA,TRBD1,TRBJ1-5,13,CASSYQGAQPQHF,TGTGCCAGTAGTTATCAGGGGGCTCAGCCCCAGCATTTT
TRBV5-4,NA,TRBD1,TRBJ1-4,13,CATWDRAGEKLFF,TGTGCCACCTGGGACAGGGCGGGAGAAAAACTGTTTTTT
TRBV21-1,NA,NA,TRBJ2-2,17,CASSPELRQGTTGELFF,TGTGCCAGCAGCCCCGAACTTCGACAGGGAACCACCGGGGAGCTGTTTTTT
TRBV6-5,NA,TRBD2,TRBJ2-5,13,CASSSSGEETQYF,TGTGCCAGCAGTTCTAGCGGGGAAGAGACCCAGTACTTC
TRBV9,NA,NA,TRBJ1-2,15,CASSVDPGDNYGYTF,TGTGCCAGCAGCGTAGACCCAGGGGATAACTATGGCTACACCTTC
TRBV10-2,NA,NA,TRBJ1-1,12,CASREGNTEAFF,TGCGCCAGCAGGGAGGGCAACACTGAAGCTTTCTTT
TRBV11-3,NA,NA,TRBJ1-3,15,CASSLKEGAGNTIYF,TGTGCCAGCAGCTTAAAGGAGGGAGCGGGAAACACCATATATTTT
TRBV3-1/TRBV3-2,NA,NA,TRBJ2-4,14,CASSQELAKNIQYF,TGTGCCAGCAGCCAAGAACTAGCCAAAAACATTCAGTACTTC
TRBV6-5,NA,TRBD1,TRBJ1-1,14,CASSTDRVDTEAFF,TGTGCCAGCAGTACGGACAGGGTGGATACTGAAGCTTTCTTT
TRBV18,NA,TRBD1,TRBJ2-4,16,CASSLGQAVAKNIQYF,TGTGCCAGCTCACTGGGACAGGCCGTAGCCAAAAACATTCAGTACTTC
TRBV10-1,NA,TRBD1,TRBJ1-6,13,CATRDSANSPLHF,TGCGCCACCCGGGACAGTGCCAATTCACCCCTCCACTTT
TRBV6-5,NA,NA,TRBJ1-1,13,CATTWGGWTEAFF,TGTGCCACGACCTGGGGGGGGTGGACTGAAGCTTTCTTT
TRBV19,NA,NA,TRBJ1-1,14,CASSTIGKNTEAFF,TGTGCCAGTAGTACGATCGGGAAGAACACTGAAGCTTTCTTT
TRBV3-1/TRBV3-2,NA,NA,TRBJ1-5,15,CASSQGLAVNQPQHF,TGTGCCAGCAGCCAAGGTTTGGCAGTTAATCAGCCCCAGCATTTT
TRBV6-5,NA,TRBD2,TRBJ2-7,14,CASIGLAVTYEQYF,TGTGCCAGCATCGGACTAGCGGTGACCTACGAGCAGTACTTC
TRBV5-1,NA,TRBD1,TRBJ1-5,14,CASRQGPSNQPQHF,TGCGCCAGCCGACAGGGGCCTAGCAATCAGCCCCAGCATTTT
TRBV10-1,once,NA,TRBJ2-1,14,CASSERRDYNEQFF,TGCGCCAGCAGTGAAAGGCGGGATTACAATGAGCAGTTCTTC
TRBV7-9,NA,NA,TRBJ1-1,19,CASSLVGYRDRAMNTEAFF,TGTGCCAGCAGCTTAGTCGGATACAGGGATCGGGCCATGAACACTGAAGCTTTCTTT
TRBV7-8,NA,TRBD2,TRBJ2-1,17,CASSSKRGGLSHNEQFF,TGTGCCAGCAGCTCAAAGCGGGGGGGGCTTTCCCACAATGAGCAGTTCTTC
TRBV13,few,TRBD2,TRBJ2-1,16,CASSAPGTSGRGEQFF,TGTGCCAGCAGCGCACCCGGGACTAGCGGGAGGGGTGAGCAGTTCTTC
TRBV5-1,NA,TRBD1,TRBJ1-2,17,CASSTGGRTGGNYGYTF,TGCGCCAGCAGCACTGGTGGTCGAACAGGGGGCAACTATGGCTACACCTTC
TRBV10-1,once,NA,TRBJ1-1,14,CASSDGGLNTEAFF,TGCGCCAGCAGTGATGGAGGGCTGAACACTGAAGCTTTCTTT
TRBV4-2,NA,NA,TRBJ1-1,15,CASSQEDRMNTEAFF,TGTGCCAGCAGCCAAGAAGACAGAATGAACACTGAAGCTTTCTTT
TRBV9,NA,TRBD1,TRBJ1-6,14,CASSSDRGNSPLHF,TGTGCCAGCAGCTCCGACAGGGGTAACTCACCCCTCCACTTT
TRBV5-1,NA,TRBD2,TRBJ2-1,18,CASSSGTSGRGSYNEQFF,TGCGCCAGCAGCTCCGGGACTAGCGGGAGAGGGTCCTACAATGAGCAGTTCTTC
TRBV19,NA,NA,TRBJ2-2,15,CATRTTGTHTGELFF,TGTGCCACCCGTACGACCGGGACTCACACCGGGGAGCTGTTTTTT
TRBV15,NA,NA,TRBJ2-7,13,CATSRDLQREQYF,TGTGCCACCAGCAGAGATCTCCAGAGGGAGCAGTACTTC
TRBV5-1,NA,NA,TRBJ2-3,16,CASSLNGETSTDTQYF,TGCGCCAGCAGCTTAAACGGAGAGACTAGCACAGATACGCAGTATTTT
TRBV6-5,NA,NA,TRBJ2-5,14,CATVRDSSRETQYF,TGTGCCACCGTCCGGGACTCCAGCAGGGAGACCCAGTACTTC
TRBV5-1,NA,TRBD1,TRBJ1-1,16,CASTSPRQGQHTEAFF,TGCGCCAGCACTTCACCTCGACAGGGGCAGCACACTGAAGCTTTCTTT
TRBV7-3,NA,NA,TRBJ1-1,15,CASSLARSATTEAFF,TGTGCCAGCAGCTTAGCCAGGTCGGCCACCACTGAAGCTTTCTTT
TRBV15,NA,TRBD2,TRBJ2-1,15,CATSRGGTSDNEQFF,TGTGCCACCAGCAGGGGAGGGACTAGCGACAATGAGCAGTTCTTC
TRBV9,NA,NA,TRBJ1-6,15,CASSVGGRGNSPLHF,TGTGCCAGCAGCGTAGGGGGCAGGGGTAATTCACCCCTCCACTTT
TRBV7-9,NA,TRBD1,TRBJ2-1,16,CASRPHTGGFGNEQFF,TGTGCCAGCAGGCCTCATACAGGGGGCTTTGGCAATGAGCAGTTCTTC
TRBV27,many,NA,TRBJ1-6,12,CASSQGNSPLHF,TGTGCCAGCAGCCAGGGTAATTCACCCCTCCACTTT
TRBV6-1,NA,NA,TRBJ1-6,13,CASSENQGLPLHF,TGTGCCAGCAGTGAGAACCAGGGCTTACCCCTCCACTTT
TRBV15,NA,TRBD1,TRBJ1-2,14,CATSSGDRGYGYTF,TGTGCCACCAGCAGCGGGGACAGGGGCTATGGCTACACCTTC
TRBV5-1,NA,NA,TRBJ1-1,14,CASSLDQGNTEAFF,TGCGCCAGCAGCTTGGATCAGGGGAACACTGAAGCTTTCTTT
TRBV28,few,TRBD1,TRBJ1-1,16,CASRLATGGPNTEAFF,TGTGCCAGCAGATTAGCCACAGGGGGACCGAACACTGAAGCTTTCTTT
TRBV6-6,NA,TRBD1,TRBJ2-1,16,CASSYPTGQGYNEQFF,TGTGCCAGCAGTTACCCGACAGGACAGGGCTACAATGAGCAGTTCTTC
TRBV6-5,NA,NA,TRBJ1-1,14,CASSTQTGPPGAFF,TGTGCCAGCAGTACCCAAACAGGGCCCCCTGGGGCTTTCTTT
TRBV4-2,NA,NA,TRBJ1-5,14,CASSQGASNQPQHF,TGTGCCAGCAGCCAAGGGGCCAGCAATCAGCCCCAGCATTTT
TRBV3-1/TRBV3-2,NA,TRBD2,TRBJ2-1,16,CASSRRTSGTNNEQFF,TGTGCCAGCAGCCGAAGGACTAGCGGGACCAACAATGAGCAGTTCTTC
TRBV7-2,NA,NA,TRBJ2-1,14,CASSLMSSYNEQFF,TGTGCCAGCAGCTTAATGAGCTCCTACAATGAGCAGTTCTTC
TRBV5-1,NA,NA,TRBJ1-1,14,CASSLAAGDTEAFF,TGCGCCAGCAGCTTGGCCGCAGGGGACACTGAAGCTTTCTTT
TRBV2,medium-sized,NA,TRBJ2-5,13,CASSGTLGETQYF,TGTGCCAGCAGTGGCACTCTGGGCGAGACCCAGTACTTC